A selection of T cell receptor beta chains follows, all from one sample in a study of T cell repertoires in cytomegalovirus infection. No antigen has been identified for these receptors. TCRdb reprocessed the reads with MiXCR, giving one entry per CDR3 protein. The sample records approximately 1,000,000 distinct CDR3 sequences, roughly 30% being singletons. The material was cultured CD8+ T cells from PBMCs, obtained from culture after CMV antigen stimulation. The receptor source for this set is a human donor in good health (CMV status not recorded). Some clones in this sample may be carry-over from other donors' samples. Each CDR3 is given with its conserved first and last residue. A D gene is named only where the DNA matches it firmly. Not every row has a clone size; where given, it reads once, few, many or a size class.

TGTGCCACCAGTGAGCCCGGGACAGGAGCTGAAGCTTTCTTT	CATSEPGTGAEAFF	.	TRBV24-1	TRBD1	14	TRBJ1-1
TGTGCCAGCAGCTTAGGCGCGGGGTTGGGAAACACCATATATTTT	CASSLGAGLGNTIYF	many	TRBV7-8	.	15	TRBJ1-3
TGTGCCAGCAGCCAAGGGATACCTCTTGAAGCTTTCTTT	CASSQGIPLEAFF	few	TRBV12-3/TRBV12-4	.	13	TRBJ1-1
TGTGCCAGTAGTATAGACTCCTACAATGAGCGGTTCTTC	CASSIDSYNERFF	.	TRBV19	.	13	TRBJ2-1
TGTGCCAGCAGCTCCCACAGGAATGAGCAGTTCTTC	CASSSHRNEQFF	.	TRBV13	.	12	TRBJ2-1
TGTGCCAGCAGTTTATTTGGGGAAAATGAAAAACTGTTTTTT	CASSLFGENEKLFF	.	TRBV27	.	14	TRBJ1-4
TGTGCCAGCAGCCTCGGGACAGGGGGCTCGTCTGAAGCTTTCTTT	CASSLGTGGSSEAFF	few	TRBV7-3	TRBD1	15	TRBJ1-1
TGTGCCAGCAGTTTGGTGGACGGGATGATCTACAATGAGCAGTTCTTC	CASSLVDGMIYNEQFF	few	TRBV6-2/TRBV6-3	.	16	TRBJ2-1
TGTGCCAGCAGCCCTACCCTTCAGGGGGCTTATGGCTACACCTTC	CASSPTLQGAYGYTF	.	TRBV9	TRBD1	15	TRBJ1-2
TGTGCCAGCAGCCCGGGACAGCTCCAAGAGACCCAGTACTTC	CASSPGQLQETQYF	few	TRBV12-3/TRBV12-4	TRBD1	14	TRBJ2-5
TGTGCCAGCAGCCCAACCGGACTAGCGGGGATAGTTGAGCAGTTCTTC	CASSPTGLAGIVEQFF	.	TRBV5-6	TRBD2	16	TRBJ2-1
TGTGCCAGCAGCAGACTAGGCACCGGGGAGCTGTTTTTT	CASSRLGTGELFF	many	TRBV7-2	.	13	TRBJ2-2
TGTGCCAGCAGTGGACAGGGAATCAATTTCGGGGAGCTGTTTTTT	CASSGQGINFGELFF	.	TRBV27	TRBD1	15	TRBJ2-2
TGTGCCAGCAGCGTAGCTATTGTAGCGAACACTGAAGCTTTCTTT	CASSVAIVANTEAFF	.	TRBV9	.	15	TRBJ1-1
TGTGCCACCAGTGATTTTAAGGGGACGGCGGGGGAATATTATGGCTACACCTTC	CATSDFKGTAGEYYGYTF	.	TRBV24-1	.	18	TRBJ1-2
TGTGCCAGCAGCTTCTCCGGGACAGGGCCGGGAACGTGGACTGAAGCTTTCTTT	CASSFSGTGPGTWTEAFF	few	TRBV7-9	TRBD1	18	TRBJ1-1
TGTGCCAGCAGTTTATCCCAGGGGGCGGACACTGAAGCTTTCTTT	CASSLSQGADTEAFF	many	TRBV27	TRBD1	15	TRBJ1-1
TGTGCCAGCAGCCGACAGGTCTTCCGCGGTACTGAAGCTTTCTTT	CASSRQVFRGTEAFF	once	TRBV5-6	.	15	TRBJ1-1
TGTGCCAGCAGCCTCAGGGTCTCCTACAATGAGCAGTTCTTC	CASSLRVSYNEQFF	many	TRBV11-3	.	14	TRBJ2-1
TGTGCCACCAGTGATTCAACTCAACCAGATACGCAGTATTTT	CATSDSTQPDTQYF	.	TRBV24-1	.	14	TRBJ2-3
TGTGCCGGCGAGGGGGACACCGGGGAGCTGTTTTTT	CAGEGDTGELFF	.	TRBV6-6	.	12	TRBJ2-2
TGTGCCAGCAGCCCCGGACGTCTACACAGGGGCGCTGCTTTCTTT	CASSPGRLHRGAAFF	.	TRBV5-6	TRBD1	15	TRBJ1-1
TGTGCCAGCAGCATAAAACTAGCGGGGTCCTACAATGAGCAGTTCTTC	CASSIKLAGSYNEQFF	.	TRBV5-4	TRBD2	16	TRBJ2-1
TGTGCCAGTACCTCGAGACAGGCACCTGGCTACACCTTC	CASTSRQAPGYTF	.	TRBV19	.	13	TRBJ1-2
TGCGCCAGCAGCCAATCTGTCGGACAATTCTACGAGCAGTACTTC	CASSQSVGQFYEQYF	few	TRBV4-1	.	15	TRBJ2-7
TGTGCCAGCAGCTTAGTCCCAGCGATCACCGGGGAGCTGTTTTTT	CASSLVPAITGELFF	many	TRBV7-2	.	15	TRBJ2-2
TGTGCCAGCAGTTTTAGGGTAGCAGCCAATTCACCCCTCCACTTT	CASSFRVAANSPLHF	.	TRBV27	.	15	TRBJ1-6
TGTGCCAGCAGTTTATCGGGGTTCGGGGACTATGGCTACACCTTC	CASSLSGFGDYGYTF	few	TRBV27	.	15	TRBJ1-2
TGTGCCAGCGGGCATTCTCGGTGGGACACTGAAGCTTTCTTT	CASGHSRWDTEAFF	.	TRBV27	.	14	TRBJ1-1
TGTGCCAGCAGATTTTTGAACACTGAAGCTTTCTTT	CASRFLNTEAFF	few	TRBV6-2/TRBV6-3	.	12	TRBJ1-1
TGTGCCAGCAGTTACGGGTGGGGGCTAGCGGGGGGCAGTGAGCAGTTCTTC	CASSYGWGLAGGSEQFF	.	TRBV6-2/TRBV6-3	TRBD2	17	TRBJ2-1
TGTGCCAGCATCGAGACAGGGGGCTCCTACGAGCAGTACTTC	CASIETGGSYEQYF	.	TRBV2	TRBD1	14	TRBJ2-7